This T cell receptor (beta chain) originates from a study of identifying expanded T cells in peripheral blood. Notes on the study in general: Variance in clone template counts between approximately 2-week samples significantly increased with total template count across all healthy donors. Around 1.2 clones differed between technical replicates, versus around 15 and 18 over time.

Collection occurred without any documented infections or immune events in donors. V dropped 6 bases and J dropped 3 bases, with 18 bases sitting between them. CDR1 is MNHEY and CDR2 is SMNVEV in the germline V gene (reference sequence). The length of the CDR3 is 15 residues. About this clone: Its antigen is not known.

Sequencing was performed with immunoSEQ multiplex PCR; in TCRdb, only in-frame clones are kept and a portion is missing. The top ten clones hold about 15% of a sample with about 100,000 clones, about 89% of them seen once. The chain is built from TRBV27 and TRBJ2-7; a possible D gene is TRBD2 (6 bases). Sequenced sample: blood. The sequence was collected from a person aged 18 to 75 in good health. The CDR3: CASRPGGSGYYEQYF. The DNA of the CDR3 is TGTGCCAGCAGACCCGGGGGAAGCGGCTACTACGAGCAGTACTTC.